The 16 T cell receptor beta chains below come from one sample, sequenced in a study of blood T cell repertoires in COVID-19. TCRdb's table, derived via immunoSEQ multiplex PCR, lists solely in-frame clones and lacks some. The table includes 220,000 or so clones, 82% detected once. The sequencing sample was made of peripheral blood. The origin of the receptors is a woman of 80 years or more with COVID-19, enrolled during active disease.

The table lists this clone with a count of one. The genes are TRBV3-1 (or the pseudogene TRBV3-2) and TRBJ1-6; D is undetermined. With 1 base removed from V and 5 bases from J, the gap between germline ends came to 15 bases. There are 17 residues in the CDR3. Germline V lookup: CDR1 LGHDT, CDR2 YNNKEL (reference sequence). The CDR3 reads CASSQARRKNDNSPLHF. DNA for the CDR3: TGTGCCAGCAGCCAAGCTAGGCGAAAAAACGATAATTCACCCCTCCACTTT.

The V call is TRBV19, the J call TRBJ2-7; TRBD2 matches at 8 bases. CDR1 and CDR2 (germline): LNHDA, SQIVND (reference sequence). J lost 9 bases, V lost 0 bases, and 13 bases had no gene match. The CDR3 is made up of 16 amino acids. The DNA for the CDR3 is TGTGCCAGTAGTATAGATCTCGGCGGGGGGCTCGTCGGGCAGTACTTC. This sequence encodes CASSIDLGGGLVGQYF.

CDR3 loop: CASSDYSTFKLFF. In DNA form, the CDR3 reads TGTGCCAGCAGCGATTACTCCACCTTTAAACTGTTTTTT. The chain uses TRBV7-9 and TRBJ1-4; D is undetermined. CDR3 length: 13 residues. V lost 5 bases and J 11 bases, leaving 15 bases between the germline ends. Germline CDR1 and CDR2: SEHNR and FQNEAQ (reference sequence).

The CDR3 sequence is CSVLGGRSTDTQYF. The DNA of the CDR3 is TGCAGCGTTTTAGGTGGGAGGAGCACAGATACGCAGTATTTT. This rearrangement joins TRBV29-1 to TRBJ2-3, with D perhaps matching TRBD2 (6 bases). Looked up from germline, CDR1 is SQVTM and CDR2 is ANQGSEA. The length of the CDR3 is 14 residues. Trimming shortened V by 5 bases and J by 0 bases, and 12 bases separated the two germline ends.

The rearrangement links TRBV18 to TRBJ1-5; 7 bases align to TRBD1. CDR1 is KGHSH, CDR2 LQKENI, per germline. V was clipped by 3 bases and J by 0 bases; unmatched bases: 5. This CDR3 contains 16 residues. Here the CDR3 reads CASSPGTAFSNQPQHF. The DNA for the CDR3 is TGTGCCAGCTCACCTGGGACAGCCTTTAGCAATCAGCCCCAGCATTTT.

The chain has TRBV6-5 and TRBJ1-5; the match to TRBD1 covers 8 bases. V was clipped by 4 bases and J by 0 bases; unmatched bases: 5. The CDR3 runs 16 residues. Germline assignment: CDR1 MNHEY and CDR2 SVGAGI. CDR3 in DNA: TGTGCCAGCAGTTCCTTGGACAGGGTTAGCAATCAGCCCCAGCATTTT. Translating it yields CASSSLDRVSNQPQHF.

V usage is TRBV19 and J usage is TRBJ2-5; 7 bases are a match to TRBD1. After removal of 5 bases from V and 3 bases from J, the junction contained 9 bases not matched to a gene. Germline loops: CDR1 LNHDA, CDR2 SQIVND (reference sequence). The CDR3 is 15 residues long. The CDR3 here is CASSAIRDSKETQYF. The CDR3 bases are TGTGCCAGTAGTGCGATCCGGGACAGTAAAGAGACCCAGTACTTC.

The chain uses TRBV3-1 (or the pseudogene TRBV3-2) and TRBJ2-5, with 13 bases fitting TRBD2. J was trimmed by 0 bases and V by 0 bases; bases with no gene match: 13. The CDR3 totals 21 residues. Looked up from germline, CDR1 is LGHDT and CDR2 is YNNKEL (reference sequence). CDR3 residues: CASSQDEKPRLAGGYQETQYF. The CDR3 nucleotides read TGTGCCAGCAGCCAAGATGAAAAGCCTAGACTAGCGGGGGGATACCAAGAGACCCAGTACTTC.

The J gene is TRBJ2-7, the V gene TRBV27; D possibly corresponds to TRBD1 (6 bases). Trimming removed 7 bases from V and 1 base from J, with 17 bases in between. The CDR3 extends over 15 amino acids. CDR1 MNHEY and CDR2 SMNVEV come from the germline V gene (reference sequence). The CDR3 nucleotides are TGTGCCAGCATGTTGGGGGCCGAGGTTTCCTACGAGCAGTACTTC. It is translated as CASMLGAEVSYEQYF.

The rearrangement joins TRBV12-3 or TRBV12-4 to TRBJ2-7; 9 bases line up with TRBD1. This CDR3 spans 12 amino acids. V shed 7 bases and J 3 bases; nucleotides not matched to a gene: 1. The CDR3 bases are TGTGCCAGCACGACAGGGGGCTACGAGCAGTACTTC. Translated, it gives CASTTGGYEQYF.

This chain joins TRBV18 and TRBJ1-1, with D perhaps matching TRBD1 (6 bases). The V end was cut by 3 bases, the J end by 7 bases, with 18 bases between. Per the germline V gene, CDR1 is KGHSH and CDR2 is LQKENI. The CDR3 runs 15 residues. The CDR3 here is CASSPGRGRVGEAFF. The CDR3 region has the DNA TGTGCCAGCTCACCGGGGCGGGGGCGCGTCGGTGAAGCTTTCTTT.

The chain recombines TRBV14 with TRBJ2-7, with 9 bases that match TRBD2. Looked up from germline, CDR1 is SGHDN and CDR2 is FVKESK. The CDR3 totals 16 residues. V lost 2 bases, J lost 9 bases, and 14 bases stayed unmatched. CDR3 DNA: TGTGCCAGCAGCCAAAGATCCCCAGGTAGCGGGGGAGTGCAGTACTTC. Its protein product is CASSQRSPGSGGVQYF.

CDR3 region: CASSYRTQGLYGYTF. For the CDR3, the DNA is TGTGCCAGCAGTTACCGGACACAGGGCCTCTATGGCTACACCTTC. The rearrangement links TRBV6-5 to TRBJ1-2; D may be TRBD1 (6 bases). Trimming removed 2 bases from V and 4 bases from J, with 14 bases in between. The germline gives CDR1 MNHEY, CDR2 SVGAGI. The CDR3 is 15 amino acids.

This clone appeared a few times. The chain is built from TRBV19 and TRBJ2-2; tentatively, D is TRBD1 (6 bases). Germline V gives CDR1 LNHDA, CDR2 SQIVND (reference sequence). V lost 8 bases and J 6 bases, leaving 19 bases between the germline ends. This CDR3 is 15 amino acids long. CDR3 in DNA: TGTGCCAGTCGACGCTCCTACAGGGCGGCCGGGGAGCTGTTTTTT. It translates to CASRRSYRAAGELFF. The entire variable domain, with the rest obtained from reference TRBV19 and TRBJ2-2, is as follows: DGGITQSPKYLFRKEGQNVTLSCEQNLNHDAMYWYRQDPGQGLRLIYYSQIVNDFQKGDIAEGYSVSREKKESFPLTVTSAQKNPTAFYLCASRRSYRAAGELFFGEGSRLTVL.

This chain uses TRBV18 with TRBJ1-1; D remains ambiguous. The CDR3 spans 16 residues. Germline V gives CDR1 KGHSH, CDR2 LQKENI. Trimming took off 5 bases at V and 0 bases at J, with 16 bases between the two ends. The CDR3 sequence: CASSTGFIRLNTEAFF. Here the CDR3 DNA reads TGTGCCAGCTCAACGGGATTCATACGATTGAACACTGAAGCTTTCTTT.

This rearrangement joins TRBV14 to TRBJ2-6, with 11 bases aligning to TRBD2. V shed 3 bases, J shed 4 bases, and the junction held 11 bases outside the gene matches. The CDR3 contains 19 residues. Germline V gene lookup returns CDR1 SGHDN and CDR2 FVKESK. For the CDR3, the DNA is TGTGCCAGCAGCCAGGCCCGGTGGACTAGCGGGTCCGGGGCCAACGTCCTGACTTTC. This translates into CASSQARWTSGSGANVLTF.